These T cell receptor beta chains were read from a single sample in a study of beta chain features in type 1 diabetes. Sequenced by immunoSEQ multiplex PCR; TCRdb stores in-frame clones only, minus some. The repertoire holds 150,000 to 200,000 clones, with 7% to 10% as singletons. The source material was central memory CD4+ T cells from blood. The origin of the receptors is a woman aged 18 to 35 in good health. CDR3s include the opening cysteine and the closing phenylalanine or tryptophan. A D gene is named only where the DNA matches it firmly. Expanded clones get a size class; other rows say once, few or many, or leave the size out.

cdr3_length clone_size d_call j_call v_call cdr3_aa cdr3_nt
14 . . TRBJ2-2 TRBV5-1 CASSFGGRTGELFF TGCGCCAGCAGCTTCGGAGGGAGAACCGGGGAGCTGTTTTTT
11 . TRBD1 TRBJ2-1 TRBV29-1 CSVSQGQEEFF TGCAGCGTCAGCCAGGGACAGGAGGAGTTCTTC
13 . . TRBJ1-4 TRBV7-8 CASSLAGSEKLFF TGTGCCAGCAGCTTAGCAGGGAGTGAAAAACTGTTTTTT
14 . TRBD1 TRBJ2-7 TRBV11-2 CASSLGQGLYEQYF TGTGCCAGCAGCTTAGGACAGGGTTTGTACGAGCAGTACTTC
11 few . TRBJ2-1 TRBV27 CASSSQGGQFF TGTGCCAGCAGTTCGCAGGGGGGGCAGTTCTTC
13 . . TRBJ1-1 TRBV9 CASSVGHNREAFF TGTGCCAGCAGCGTGGGACACAACCGTGAAGCTTTCTTT
15 . TRBD2 TRBJ2-5 TRBV7-7 CASSPAWGGQETQYF TGTGCTAGCAGCCCAGCGTGGGGGGGGCAAGAGACCCAGTACTTC
14 few . TRBJ2-5 TRBV18 CASSPGTNQETQYF TGTGCCAGCTCACCTGGGACAAATCAAGAGACCCAGTACTTC
14 . . TRBJ1-4 TRBV9 CASSVAGQGEKLFF TGTGCCAGCAGCGTAGCTGGGCAGGGTGAAAAACTGTTTTTT
17 . TRBD2 TRBJ2-3 TRBV7-2 CASSLVRAGGSTDTQYF TGTGCCAGCAGCTTAGTCCGAGCGGGGGGAAGCACAGATACGCAGTATTTT
11 few . TRBJ2-7 TRBV2 CASTYSSEQYF TGTGCCAGCACATACTCTAGCGAGCAGTACTTC
14 . . TRBJ1-1 TRBV29-1 CSAKGVELNTEAFF TGCAGCGCGAAAGGGGTGGAACTGAACACTGAAGCTTTCTTT
17 . TRBD1 TRBJ1-2 TRBV7-2 CASSPRTGSTGNYGYTF TGTGCCAGCAGCCCGAGGACAGGGAGTACGGGGAACTATGGCTACACCTTC
12 few . TRBJ1-1 TRBV29-1 CSVEQGNTEAFF TGCAGCGTTGAACAGGGGAACACTGAAGCTTTCTTT
12 few . TRBJ2-7 TRBV7-2 CASSASGYEQYF TGTGCCAGCAGCGCGTCGGGCTACGAGCAGTACTTC
15 few . TRBJ1-6 TRBV7-8 CASSLGARGHSPLHF TGTGCCAGCAGCTTGGGGGCGCGAGGTCATTCACCCCTCCACTTT
12 . . TRBJ1-6 TRBV30 CAWSGLGSPLHF TGTGCCTGGAGTGGACTGGGTTCACCCCTCCACTTT
16 . . TRBJ1-5 TRBV4-1 CASSQPTQGSRQPQHF TGCGCCAGCAGCCAGCCTACACAGGGATCCCGACAGCCCCAGCATTTT
12 few . TRBJ1-2 TRBV5-6 CASSTRGLGYTF TGTGCCAGCAGCACCAGGGGCCTTGGCTACACCTTC
13 few TRBD1 TRBJ2-2 TRBV29-1 CSVRTGRTGELFF TGCAGCGTGCGGACAGGCCGGACCGGGGAGCTGTTTTTT
13 few . TRBJ1-1 TRBV9 CASSVIGDGEAFF TGTGCCAGCAGCGTGATCGGGGATGGTGAAGCTTTCTTT
14 many TRBD1 TRBJ1-2 TRBV30 CAWGTVHANYGYTF TGTGCCTGGGGGACAGTCCATGCTAACTATGGCTACACCTTC
14 few . TRBJ1-4 TRBV13 CASSLGRNNEKLFF TGTGCCAGCAGCTTAGGCAGGAATAATGAAAAACTGTTTTTT
15 few TRBD1 TRBJ2-7 TRBV5-1 CASSSDPGTAKGQYF TGCGCCAGCAGCTCGGACCCCGGGACAGCGAAGGGGCAGTACTTC
16 few TRBD2 TRBJ2-7 TRBV5-1 CASSPRGSGSSYEQYF TGCGCCAGCAGCCCTCGGGGTAGCGGGAGCTCCTACGAGCAGTACTTC
15 . . TRBJ2-3 TRBV27 CASSPRGPGTDTQYF TGTGCCAGCAGCCCTAGAGGGCCTGGCACAGATACGCAGTATTTT
14 . . TRBJ2-3 TRBV7-9 CASSSTLSADTQYF TGTGCCAGCAGCTCGACTCTCTCAGCAGATACGCAGTATTTT
13 . . TRBJ1-1 TRBV6-5 CASIEPRNTEAFF TGTGCCAGCATCGAGCCGAGGAACACTGAAGCTTTCTTT
13 many . TRBJ1-1 TRBV7-3 CASSLYRDTEAFF TGTGCCAGCAGCTTATACAGGGACACTGAAGCTTTCTTT
14 few TRBD1 TRBJ2-3 TRBV5-1 CASRSDRGTDTQYF TGCGCCAGCAGATCGGACAGGGGCACAGATACGCAGTATTTT
14 . TRBD2 TRBJ2-1 TRBV29-1 CSVEGLAGGYEQFF TGCAGCGTTGAAGGTTTGGCGGGAGGCTATGAGCAGTTCTTC
17 . TRBD2 TRBJ2-1 TRBV14 CASSQDLRGYLNNEQFF TGTGCCAGCAGCCAAGATCTGCGGGGGTACCTAAACAATGAGCAGTTCTTC
13 . . TRBJ2-5 TRBV7-2 CASRPASKETQYF TGTGCCAGCAGGCCCGCTAGCAAAGAGACCCAGTACTTC
15 . TRBD1 TRBJ1-1 TRBV19 CASSISRDRNTEAFF TGTGCCAGTAGTATATCCCGGGACAGGAACACTGAAGCTTTCTTT
15 . TRBD1 TRBJ1-6 TRBV15 CATSLRQGHNSPLHF TGTGCCACCAGCTTACGACAGGGACATAATTCACCCCTCCACTTT
15 . TRBD2 TRBJ2-7 TRBV5-1 CASSSGRGASYEQYF TGCGCCAGCAGCTCGGGGCGGGGGGCCTCCTACGAGCAGTACTTC